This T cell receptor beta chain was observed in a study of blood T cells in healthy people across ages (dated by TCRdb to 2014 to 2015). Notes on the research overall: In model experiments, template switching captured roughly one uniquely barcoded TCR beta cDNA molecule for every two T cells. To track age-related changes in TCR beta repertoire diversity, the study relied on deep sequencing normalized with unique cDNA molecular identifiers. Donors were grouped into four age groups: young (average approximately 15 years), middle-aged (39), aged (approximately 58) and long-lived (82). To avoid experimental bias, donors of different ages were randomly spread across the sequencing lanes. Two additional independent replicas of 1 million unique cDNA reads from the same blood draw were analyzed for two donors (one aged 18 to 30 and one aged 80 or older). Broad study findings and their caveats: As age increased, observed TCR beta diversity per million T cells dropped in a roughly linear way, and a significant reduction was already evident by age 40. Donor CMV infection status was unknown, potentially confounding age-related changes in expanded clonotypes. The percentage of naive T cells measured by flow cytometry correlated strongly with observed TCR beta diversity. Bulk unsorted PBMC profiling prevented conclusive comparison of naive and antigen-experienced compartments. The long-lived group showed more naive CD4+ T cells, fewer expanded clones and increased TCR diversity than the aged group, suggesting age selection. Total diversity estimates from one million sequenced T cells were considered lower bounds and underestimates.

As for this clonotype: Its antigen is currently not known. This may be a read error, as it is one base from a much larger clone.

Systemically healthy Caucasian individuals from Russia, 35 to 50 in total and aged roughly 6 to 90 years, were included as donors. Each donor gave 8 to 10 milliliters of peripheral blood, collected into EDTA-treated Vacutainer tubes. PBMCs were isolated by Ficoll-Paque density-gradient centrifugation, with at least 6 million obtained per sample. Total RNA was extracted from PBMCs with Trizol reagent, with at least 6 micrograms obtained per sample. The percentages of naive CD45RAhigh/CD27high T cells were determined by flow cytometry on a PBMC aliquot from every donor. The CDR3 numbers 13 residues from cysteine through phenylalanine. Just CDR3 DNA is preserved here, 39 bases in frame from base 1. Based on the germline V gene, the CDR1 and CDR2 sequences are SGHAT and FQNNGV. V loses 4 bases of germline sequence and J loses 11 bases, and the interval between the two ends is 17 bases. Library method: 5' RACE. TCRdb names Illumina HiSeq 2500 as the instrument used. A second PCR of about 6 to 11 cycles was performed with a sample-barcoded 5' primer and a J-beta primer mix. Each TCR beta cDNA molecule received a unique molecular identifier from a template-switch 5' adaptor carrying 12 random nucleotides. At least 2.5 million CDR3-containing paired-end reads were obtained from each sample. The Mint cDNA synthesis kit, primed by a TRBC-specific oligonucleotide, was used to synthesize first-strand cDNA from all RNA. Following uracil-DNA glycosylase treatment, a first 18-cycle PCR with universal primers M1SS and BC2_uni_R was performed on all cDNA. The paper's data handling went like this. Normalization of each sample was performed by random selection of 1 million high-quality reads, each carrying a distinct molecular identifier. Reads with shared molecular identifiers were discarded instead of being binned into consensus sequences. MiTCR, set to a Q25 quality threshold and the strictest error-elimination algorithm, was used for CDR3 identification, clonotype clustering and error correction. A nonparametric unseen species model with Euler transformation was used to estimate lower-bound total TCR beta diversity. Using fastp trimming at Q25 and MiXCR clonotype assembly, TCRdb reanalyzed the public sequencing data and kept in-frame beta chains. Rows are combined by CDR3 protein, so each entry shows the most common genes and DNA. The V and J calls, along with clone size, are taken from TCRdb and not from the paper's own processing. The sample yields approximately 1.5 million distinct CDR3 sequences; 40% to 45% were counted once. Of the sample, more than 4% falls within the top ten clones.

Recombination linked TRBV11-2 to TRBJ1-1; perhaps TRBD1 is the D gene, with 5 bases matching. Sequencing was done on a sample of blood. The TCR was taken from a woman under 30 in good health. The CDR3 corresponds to CASSCSATTVAFF. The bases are TGTGCCAGCAGCTGTTCGGCTACGACAGTGGCTTTCTTT.